Listed below are T cell receptor beta chains from one sample, sequenced in a study of OX40 agonist ivuxolimab in advanced cancers. The repertoire was sequenced with immunoSEQ multiplex PCR; TCRdb's copy has only in-frame clones and lacks some. The table shows 65,000 to 95,000 clones, with almost 90% occurring only once. The sample in question was CD4+ or CD8+ T cells sorted from blood, obtained in a trial of the OX40 agonist ivuxolimab. These receptors all come from an adult with an advanced solid tumor such as melanoma, head and neck, liver or kidney cancer. Each CDR3 is given with its conserved first and last residue. Fields, in order: J gene, D gene, V gene, CDR3 DNA, CDR3 protein. A D gene is named only where the DNA matches it firmly.

j_gene: TRBJ2-7
d_gene: NA
v_gene: TRBV5-8
CDR3nt: TGTGCCAGCAGCTTGGTGGTTGGCTACGAGCAGTACTTC
CDR3aa: CASSLVVGYEQYF

j_gene: TRBJ2-6
d_gene: NA
v_gene: TRBV28
CDR3nt: TGTGCCAGCAGCGCAACTGGGGCCAACGTCCTGACTTTC
CDR3aa: CASSATGANVLTF

j_gene: TRBJ2-7
d_gene: TRBD1
v_gene: TRBV30
CDR3nt: TGTGCCTGGAGTGCCCCTAGGACAGGGTTCCACGAGCAGTACTTC
CDR3aa: CAWSAPRTGFHEQYF

j_gene: TRBJ2-3
d_gene: TRBD2
v_gene: TRBV9
CDR3nt: TGTGCCAGCAGCGTAGGTAGCGGGAGCTTCGCAGATACGCAGTATTTT
CDR3aa: CASSVGSGSFADTQYF

j_gene: TRBJ1-3
d_gene: TRBD1
v_gene: TRBV5-8
CDR3nt: TGTGCCAGCAGCTTGGAGGGACAGGCGTTCGTAAACACCATATATTTT
CDR3aa: CASSLEGQAFVNTIYF

j_gene: TRBJ2-1
d_gene: NA
v_gene: TRBV5-1
CDR3nt: TGCGCCAGCTCCACAGAGTATAGGTATGAGCAGTTCTTC
CDR3aa: CASSTEYRYEQFF

j_gene: TRBJ2-7
d_gene: NA
v_gene: TRBV7-2
CDR3nt: TGTGCCAGCAGCTTAAGGGGGAGGCCCTACGAGCAGTACTTC
CDR3aa: CASSLRGRPYEQYF

j_gene: TRBJ2-1
d_gene: NA
v_gene: TRBV7-3
CDR3nt: TGTGCCAGCAGCTTATCGGGGAGGATCAATGAGCAGTTCTTC
CDR3aa: CASSLSGRINEQFF

j_gene: TRBJ2-3
d_gene: NA
v_gene: TRBV27
CDR3nt: TGTGCCAGCAGTTTTGCGGATACGCAGTATTTT
CDR3aa: CASSFADTQYF

j_gene: TRBJ1-5
d_gene: NA
v_gene: TRBV5-4
CDR3nt: TGTGCCAGCAGCTTTGGGGGGAATCAGCCCCAGCATTTT
CDR3aa: CASSFGGNQPQHF

j_gene: TRBJ2-3
d_gene: TRBD1
v_gene: TRBV7-9
CDR3nt: TGTGCCAGCAGCCTCGACAGGGTCGCAGATACGCAGTATTTT
CDR3aa: CASSLDRVADTQYF

j_gene: TRBJ2-1
d_gene: NA
v_gene: TRBV30
CDR3nt: TGTGCCTGGAGTACTACAGGGTACAATGAGCAGTTCTTC
CDR3aa: CAWSTTGYNEQFF

j_gene: TRBJ1-1
d_gene: NA
v_gene: TRBV6-1
CDR3nt: TGTGCCTGCCGGGGGAGTTTGAACACTGAAGCTTTCTTT
CDR3aa: CACRGSLNTEAFF

j_gene: TRBJ1-2
d_gene: NA
v_gene: TRBV27
CDR3nt: TGTGCCAGCAGCCAAGGGGGACTTCCGTCGGGAGGCTACACCTTC
CDR3aa: CASSQGGLPSGGYTF

j_gene: TRBJ1-5
d_gene: NA
v_gene: TRBV5-5
CDR3nt: TGTGCCAGCAGCTTGGTGTCCCTGAGGCAGCCCCAGCATTTT
CDR3aa: CASSLVSLRQPQHF

j_gene: TRBJ1-3
d_gene: NA
v_gene: TRBV7-9
CDR3nt: TGTGCCAGCAGCTCACATGACAGGTCTGGAAACACCATATATTTT
CDR3aa: CASSSHDRSGNTIYF

j_gene: TRBJ2-2
d_gene: TRBD2
v_gene: TRBV14
CDR3nt: TGTGCCAGCAGCTCGAGACTAGCGGGAAACACCGGGGAGCTGTTTTTT
CDR3aa: CASSSRLAGNTGELFF

j_gene: TRBJ1-2
d_gene: TRBD1
v_gene: TRBV7-9
CDR3nt: TGTGCCAGCAGCTTAGGGGACGCATACAGGGGAGGCGGAGGCTACACCTTC
CDR3aa: CASSLGDAYRGGGGYTF

j_gene: TRBJ2-1
d_gene: NA
v_gene: TRBV11-2
CDR3nt: TGTGCCAGCAGCCCCCCCCGTGGGGATGAGCAGTTCTTC
CDR3aa: CASSPPRGDEQFF

j_gene: TRBJ2-3
d_gene: NA
v_gene: TRBV21-1
CDR3nt: TGTGCCAGCAGACCGACAGTCAGCACAGATACGCAGTATTTT
CDR3aa: CASRPTVSTDTQYF

j_gene: TRBJ2-2
d_gene: TRBD1
v_gene: TRBV18
CDR3nt: TGTGCCAGCTCGTCGTTAGGGGGCGCCGGGGAGCTGTTTTTT
CDR3aa: CASSSLGGAGELFF

j_gene: TRBJ2-2
d_gene: TRBD2
v_gene: TRBV7-8
CDR3nt: TGTGCCAGCAGCTACAGCCCTAGCGGGATGTTGAGAGAGCTGTTTTTT
CDR3aa: CASSYSPSGMLRELFF

j_gene: TRBJ1-1
d_gene: TRBD1
v_gene: TRBV19
CDR3nt: TGTGCCAGTAGGAGTCCACAGGGGAGAACTGAAGCTTTCTTT
CDR3aa: CASRSPQGRTEAFF

j_gene: TRBJ1-1
d_gene: NA
v_gene: TRBV28
CDR3nt: TGTGCCAGCATTCTATCGGGCAGCCGAACGGCTGAAGCTTTCTTT
CDR3aa: CASILSGSRTAEAFF

j_gene: TRBJ2-7
d_gene: NA
v_gene: TRBV7-9
CDR3nt: TGTGCCAGCAGCCAAACCGGTCCCTCCTACGAGCAGTACTTC
CDR3aa: CASSQTGPSYEQYF

j_gene: TRBJ2-1
d_gene: TRBD2
v_gene: TRBV6-4
CDR3nt: TGTGCCAGCAGTGACCTAGTCCCGGGACTAGCGGGAGGACTTGCGGGCAATGAGCAGTTCTTC
CDR3aa: CASSDLVPGLAGGLAGNEQFF

j_gene: TRBJ2-3
d_gene: NA
v_gene: TRBV6-5
CDR3nt: TGTGCCAGCAGGCGAGCGGGCCTCAGCACAGATACGCAGTATTTT
CDR3aa: CASRRAGLSTDTQYF

j_gene: TRBJ2-7
d_gene: TRBD2
v_gene: TRBV25-1
CDR3nt: TGTGCCAGCAGTGCGCCGGGACTAGCGGGACCCGAGCAGTACTTC
CDR3aa: CASSAPGLAGPEQYF

j_gene: TRBJ1-3
d_gene: NA
v_gene: TRBV28
CDR3nt: TGTGCCAGCAGCCCCTTCTCTGGAAACACCATATATTTT
CDR3aa: CASSPFSGNTIYF

j_gene: TRBJ1-1
d_gene: NA
v_gene: TRBV2
CDR3nt: TGTGCCAGCGTCGGGAATCGGGAGAACACTGAAGCTTTCTTT
CDR3aa: CASVGNRENTEAFF